The source of this TCR beta chain is a study of blood T cell repertoires in COVID-19. The overall study: COVID-19 samples collected from the United States, Italy and Spain covered acute and convalescent phases. PBMCs, B-cell-depleted T cells, or T cells provided the cDNA or gDNA that made up the material.

The CDR3 is 14 residues long. Germline V CDR1 and CDR2: MDHEN, SYDVKM. The V gene end was trimmed by 5 bases and the J gene end by 2 bases; junction bases not matched to a gene: 3. This table comes from immunoSEQ multiplex PCR, and its TCRdb copy is limited to in-frame clones, with some not included. The sample holds about 38,000 clones, approximately 93% seen once. This receptor was obtained from a human donor with active COVID-19. The donor label of this sample is uncertain. The chain has TRBV28 and TRBJ2-7; 10 nucleotides align to TRBD1. Material for sequencing was peripheral blood. The CDR3 spells CASSTTGGPYEQYF. The DNA of the CDR3 is TGTGCCAGCAGTACGACAGGGGGCCCCTACGAGCAGTACTTC.